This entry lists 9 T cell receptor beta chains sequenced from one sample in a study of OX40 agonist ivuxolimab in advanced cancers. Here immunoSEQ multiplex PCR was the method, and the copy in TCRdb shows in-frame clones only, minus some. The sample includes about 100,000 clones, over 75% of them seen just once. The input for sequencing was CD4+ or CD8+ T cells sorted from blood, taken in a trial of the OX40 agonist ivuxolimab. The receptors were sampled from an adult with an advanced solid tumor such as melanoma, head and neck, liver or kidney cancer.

CDR3 nucleotide sequence: TGTGCCAGCAGCGTAGGGGCTAGTAGGGGAGATGAGCAGTTCTTC. Translating gives CASSVGASRGDEQFF. The chain carries TRBV9 and TRBJ2-1, with D perhaps TRBD1 or TRBD2 (5 bases each). V lost 0 bases and J lost 8, with 15 bases in between. Germline loops: CDR1 SGDLS, CDR2 YYNGEE. CDR3 size: 15 residues.

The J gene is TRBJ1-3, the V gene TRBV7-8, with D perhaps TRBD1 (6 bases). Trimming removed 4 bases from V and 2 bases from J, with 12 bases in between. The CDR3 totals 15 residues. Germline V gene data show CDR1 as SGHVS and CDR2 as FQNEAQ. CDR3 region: CASSSGGGAGNTIYF. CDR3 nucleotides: TGTGCCAGCAGCTCAGGAGGGGGGGCTGGAAACACCATATATTTT.

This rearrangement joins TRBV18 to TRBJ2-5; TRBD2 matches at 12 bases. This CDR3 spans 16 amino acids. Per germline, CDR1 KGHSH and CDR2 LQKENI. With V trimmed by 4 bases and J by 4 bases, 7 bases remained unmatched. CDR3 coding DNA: TGTGCCAGCTCACTTCCGACTAGCGGGAGCGGAGAGACCCAGTACTTC. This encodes CASSLPTSGSGETQYF.

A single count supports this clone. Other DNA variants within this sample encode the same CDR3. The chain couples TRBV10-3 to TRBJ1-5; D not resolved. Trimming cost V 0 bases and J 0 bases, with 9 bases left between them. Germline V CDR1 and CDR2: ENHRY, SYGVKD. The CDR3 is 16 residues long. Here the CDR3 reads CAISESAGNSNQPQHF. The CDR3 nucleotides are TGTGCCATCAGTGAGTCTGCGGGTAATAGCAATCAGCCCCAGCATTTT.

CDR3 protein: CASSSLRLAGGPGEQFF. The CDR3 nucleotides are TGCGCCAGCAGCTCGCTTCGACTAGCGGGAGGGCCTGGTGAGCAGTTCTTC. The gene calls are TRBV5-1 and TRBJ2-1; 14 bases are shared with TRBD2. The V gene end was trimmed by 3 bases and the J gene end by 9 bases; junction bases not matched to a gene: 11. CDR1 is SGHRS and CDR2 is YFSETQ in the germline V gene. The CDR3 runs 17 residues. Based on the CDR3 plus reference TRBV5-1 and TRBJ2-1, the full variable domain is KAGVTQTPRYLIKTRGQQVTLSCSPISGHRSVSWYQQTPGQGLQFLFEYFSETQRNKGNFPGRFSGRQFSNSRSEMNVSTLELGDSALYLCASSSLRLAGGPGEQFFGPGTRLTVL.

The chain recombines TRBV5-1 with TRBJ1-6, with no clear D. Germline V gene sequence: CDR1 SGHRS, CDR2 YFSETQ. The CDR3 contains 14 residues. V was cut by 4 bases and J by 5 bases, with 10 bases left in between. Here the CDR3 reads CASSPPSDNSPLHF. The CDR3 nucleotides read TGCGCCAGCAGCCCTCCAAGCGATAATTCACCCCTCCACTTT.

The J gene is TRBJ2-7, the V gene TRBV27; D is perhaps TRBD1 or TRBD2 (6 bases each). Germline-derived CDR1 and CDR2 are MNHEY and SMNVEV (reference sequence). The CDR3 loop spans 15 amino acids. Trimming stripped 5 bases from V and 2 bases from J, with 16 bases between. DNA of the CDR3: TGTGCCAGCAGTCTGACCGGGGGCCTTGCCTACGAGCAGTACTTC. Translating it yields CASSLTGGLAYEQYF.

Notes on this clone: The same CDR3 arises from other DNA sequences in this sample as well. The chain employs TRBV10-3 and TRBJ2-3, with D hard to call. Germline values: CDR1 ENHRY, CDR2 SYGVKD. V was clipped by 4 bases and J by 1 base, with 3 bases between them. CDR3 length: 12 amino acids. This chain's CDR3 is CAISGGTDTQYF. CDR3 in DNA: TGTGCCATCAGTGGGGGCACAGATACGCAGTATTTT.

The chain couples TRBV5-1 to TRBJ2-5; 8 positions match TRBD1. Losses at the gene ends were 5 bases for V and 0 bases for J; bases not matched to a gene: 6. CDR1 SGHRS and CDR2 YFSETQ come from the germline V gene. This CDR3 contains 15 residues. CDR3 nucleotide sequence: TGCGCCAGCAGGCAAAACAGGGGGAACCAAGAGACCCAGTACTTC. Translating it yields CASRQNRGNQETQYF.